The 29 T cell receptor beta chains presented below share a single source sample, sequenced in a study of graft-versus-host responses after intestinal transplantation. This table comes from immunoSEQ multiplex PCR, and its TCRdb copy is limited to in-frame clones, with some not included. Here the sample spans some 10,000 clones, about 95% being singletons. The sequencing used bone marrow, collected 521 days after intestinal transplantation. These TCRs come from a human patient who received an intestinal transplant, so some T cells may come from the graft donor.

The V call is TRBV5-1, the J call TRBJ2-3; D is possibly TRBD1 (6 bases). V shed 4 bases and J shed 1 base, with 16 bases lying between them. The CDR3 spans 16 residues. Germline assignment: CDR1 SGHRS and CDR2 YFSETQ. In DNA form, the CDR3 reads TGCGCCAGCAGCCCGGGTAACAGGGTGGGCACAGATACGCAGTATTTT. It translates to CASSPGNRVGTDTQYF.

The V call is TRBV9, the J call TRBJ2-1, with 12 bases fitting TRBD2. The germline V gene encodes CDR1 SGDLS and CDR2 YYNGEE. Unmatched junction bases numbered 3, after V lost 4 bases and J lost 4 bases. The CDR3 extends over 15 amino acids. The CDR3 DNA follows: TGTGCCAGCAGCCCCGGACTAGCGGGGTACAATGAGCAGTTCTTC. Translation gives CASSPGLAGYNEQFF.

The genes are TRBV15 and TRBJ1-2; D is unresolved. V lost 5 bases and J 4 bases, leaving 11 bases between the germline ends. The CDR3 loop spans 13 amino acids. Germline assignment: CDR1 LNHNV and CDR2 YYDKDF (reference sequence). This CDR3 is CATSHLGPYGYTF. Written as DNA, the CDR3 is TGTGCCACCAGCCACCTCGGACCCTATGGCTACACCTTC.

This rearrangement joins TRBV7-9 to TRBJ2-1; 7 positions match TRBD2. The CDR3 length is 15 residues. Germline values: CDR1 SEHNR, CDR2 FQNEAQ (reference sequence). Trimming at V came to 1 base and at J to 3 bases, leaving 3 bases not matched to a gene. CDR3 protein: CASSLGGSFYNEQFF. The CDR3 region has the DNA TGTGCCAGCAGCTTAGGCGGGAGCTTCTACAATGAGCAGTTCTTC.

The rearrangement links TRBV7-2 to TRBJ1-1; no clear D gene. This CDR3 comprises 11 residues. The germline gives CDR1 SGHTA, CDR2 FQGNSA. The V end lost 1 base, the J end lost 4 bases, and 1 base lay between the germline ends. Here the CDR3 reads CASSLGTEAFF. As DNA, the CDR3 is TGTGCCAGCAGCTTAGGCACTGAAGCTTTCTTT.

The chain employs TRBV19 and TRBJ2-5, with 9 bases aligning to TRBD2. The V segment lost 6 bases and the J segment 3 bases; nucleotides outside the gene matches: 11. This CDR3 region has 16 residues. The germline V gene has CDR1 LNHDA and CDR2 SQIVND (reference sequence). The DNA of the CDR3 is TGTGCCAGTAGCCCCGGCCCTAGCGGGACGGAAGAGACCCAGTACTTC. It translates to CASSPGPSGTEETQYF.

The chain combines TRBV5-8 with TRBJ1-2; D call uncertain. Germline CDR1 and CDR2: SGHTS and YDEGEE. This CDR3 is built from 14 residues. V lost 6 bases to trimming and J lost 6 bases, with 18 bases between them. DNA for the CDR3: TGTGCCAGCAACCATCCCAACCCTGTGAATGGCTACACCTTC. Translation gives CASNHPNPVNGYTF.

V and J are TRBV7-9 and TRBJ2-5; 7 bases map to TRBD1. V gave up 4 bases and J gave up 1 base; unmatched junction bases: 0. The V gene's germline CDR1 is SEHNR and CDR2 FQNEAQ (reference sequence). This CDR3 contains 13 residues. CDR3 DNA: TGTGCCAGCAGCTGGGACAGCCAAGAGACCCAGTACTTC. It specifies CASSWDSQETQYF.

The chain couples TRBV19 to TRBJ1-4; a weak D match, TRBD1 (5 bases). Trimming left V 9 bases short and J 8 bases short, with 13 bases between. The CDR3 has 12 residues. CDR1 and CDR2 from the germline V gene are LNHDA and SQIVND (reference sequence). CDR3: CASWGHKEKLFF. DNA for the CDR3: TGTGCCAGCTGGGGCCATAAGGAAAAACTGTTTTTT.

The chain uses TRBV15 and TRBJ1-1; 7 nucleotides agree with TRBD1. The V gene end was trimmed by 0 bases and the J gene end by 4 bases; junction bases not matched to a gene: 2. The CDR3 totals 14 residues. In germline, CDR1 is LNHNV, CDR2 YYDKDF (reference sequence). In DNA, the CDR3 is TGTGCCACCAGCAGAGAACAGGGGTTCACTGAAGCTTTCTTT. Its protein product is CATSREQGFTEAFF.

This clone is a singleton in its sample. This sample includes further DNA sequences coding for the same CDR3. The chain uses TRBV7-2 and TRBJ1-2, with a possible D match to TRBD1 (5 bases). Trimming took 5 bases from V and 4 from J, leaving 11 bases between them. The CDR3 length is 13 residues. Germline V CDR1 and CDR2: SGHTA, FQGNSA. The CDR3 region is CASSLDRTYGYTF. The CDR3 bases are TGTGCCAGCAGCCTCGACAGAACCTATGGCTACACCTTC.

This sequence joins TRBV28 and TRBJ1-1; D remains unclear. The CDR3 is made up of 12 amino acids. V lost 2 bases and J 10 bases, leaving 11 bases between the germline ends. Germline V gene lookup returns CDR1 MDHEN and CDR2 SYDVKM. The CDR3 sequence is CASSLMRARAFF. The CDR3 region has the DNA TGTGCCAGCAGTTTAATGAGGGCGCGAGCTTTCTTT.

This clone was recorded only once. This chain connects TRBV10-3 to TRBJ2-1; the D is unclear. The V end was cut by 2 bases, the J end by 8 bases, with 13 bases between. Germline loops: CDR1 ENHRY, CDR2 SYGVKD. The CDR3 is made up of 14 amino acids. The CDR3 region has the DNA TGTGCCATCAGTGAGCCCAACCCCCGGGATGAGCAGTTCTTC. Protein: CAISEPNPRDEQFF.

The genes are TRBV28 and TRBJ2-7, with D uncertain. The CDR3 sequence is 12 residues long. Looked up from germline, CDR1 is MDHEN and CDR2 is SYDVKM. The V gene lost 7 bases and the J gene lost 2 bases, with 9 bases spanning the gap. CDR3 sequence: CASTDDAYEQYF. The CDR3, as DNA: TGTGCCAGCACCGATGACGCCTACGAGCAGTACTTC.

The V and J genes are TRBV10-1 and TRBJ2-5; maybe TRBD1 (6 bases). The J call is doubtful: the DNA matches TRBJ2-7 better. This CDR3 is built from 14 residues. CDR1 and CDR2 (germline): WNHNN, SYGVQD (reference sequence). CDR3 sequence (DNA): TGCGCCAGCAGTGTAGGGGGAACAGGGTCCGAGCAGTACTTC. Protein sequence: CASSVGGTGSEQYF.

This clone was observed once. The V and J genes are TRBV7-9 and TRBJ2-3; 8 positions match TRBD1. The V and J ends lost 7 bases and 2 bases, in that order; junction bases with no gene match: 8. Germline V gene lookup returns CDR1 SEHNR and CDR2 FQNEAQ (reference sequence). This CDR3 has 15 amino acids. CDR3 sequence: CASTVTGASTDTQYF. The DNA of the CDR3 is TGTGCCAGCACCGTGACAGGGGCCTCCACAGATACGCAGTATTTT.

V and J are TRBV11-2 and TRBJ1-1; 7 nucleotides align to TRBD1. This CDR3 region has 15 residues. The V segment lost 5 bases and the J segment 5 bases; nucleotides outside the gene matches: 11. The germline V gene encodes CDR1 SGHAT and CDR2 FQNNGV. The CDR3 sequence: CASSTGRQGWTEAFF. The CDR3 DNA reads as TGTGCCAGCAGCACTGGACGACAGGGCTGGACTGAAGCTTTCTTT. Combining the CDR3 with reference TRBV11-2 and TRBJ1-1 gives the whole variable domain EAGVAQSPRYKIIEKRQSVAFWCNPISGHATLYWYQQILGQGPKLLIQFQNNGVVDDSQLPKDRFSAERLKGVDSTLKIQPAKLEDSAVYLCASSTGRQGWTEAFFGQGTRLTVV.

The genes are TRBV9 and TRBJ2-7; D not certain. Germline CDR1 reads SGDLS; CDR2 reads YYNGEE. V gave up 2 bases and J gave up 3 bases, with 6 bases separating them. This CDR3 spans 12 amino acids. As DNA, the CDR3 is TGTGCCAGCAGCGTGCATTTCTACGAGCAGTACTTC. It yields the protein CASSVHFYEQYF.

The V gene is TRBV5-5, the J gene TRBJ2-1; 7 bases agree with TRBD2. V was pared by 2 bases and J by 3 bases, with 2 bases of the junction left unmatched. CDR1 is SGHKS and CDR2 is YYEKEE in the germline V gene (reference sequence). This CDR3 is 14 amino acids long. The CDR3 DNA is TGTGCCAGCAGCTTTAGCGGGCTCTACAATGAGCAGTTCTTC. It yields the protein CASSFSGLYNEQFF. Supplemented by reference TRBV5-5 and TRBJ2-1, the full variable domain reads DAGVTQSPTHLIKTRGQQVTLRCSPISGHKSVSWYQQVLGQGPQFIFQYYEKEERGRGNFPDRFSARQFPNYSSELNVNALLLGDSALYLCASSFSGLYNEQFFGPGTRLTVL.

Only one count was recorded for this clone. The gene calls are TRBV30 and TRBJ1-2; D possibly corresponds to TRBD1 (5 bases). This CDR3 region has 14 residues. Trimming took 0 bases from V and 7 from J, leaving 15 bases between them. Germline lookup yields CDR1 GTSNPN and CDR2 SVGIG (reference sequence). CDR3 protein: CAWSVGQGRSGYTF. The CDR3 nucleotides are TGTGCCTGGAGTGTAGGCCAGGGCCGGTCTGGCTACACCTTC.

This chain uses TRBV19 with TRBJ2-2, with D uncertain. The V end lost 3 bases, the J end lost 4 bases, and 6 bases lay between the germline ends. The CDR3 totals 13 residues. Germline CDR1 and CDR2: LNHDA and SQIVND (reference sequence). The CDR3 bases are TGTGCCAGTAGTATTATAGGCACCGGGGAGCTGTTTTTT. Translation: CASSIIGTGELFF.

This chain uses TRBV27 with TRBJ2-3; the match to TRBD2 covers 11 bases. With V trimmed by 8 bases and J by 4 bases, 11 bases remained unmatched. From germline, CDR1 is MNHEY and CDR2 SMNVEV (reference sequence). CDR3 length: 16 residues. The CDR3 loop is CASLALSGRAADTQYF. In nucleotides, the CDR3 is TGTGCCAGCTTGGCCCTTAGCGGGAGGGCCGCAGATACGCAGTATTTT.

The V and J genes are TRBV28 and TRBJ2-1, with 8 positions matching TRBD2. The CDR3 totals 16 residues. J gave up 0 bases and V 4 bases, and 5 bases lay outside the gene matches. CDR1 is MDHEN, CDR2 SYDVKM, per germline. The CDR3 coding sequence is TGTGCCAGCAGTTCAACTAGCGGACTCTCCTACAATGAGCAGTTCTTC. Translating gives CASSSTSGLSYNEQFF.

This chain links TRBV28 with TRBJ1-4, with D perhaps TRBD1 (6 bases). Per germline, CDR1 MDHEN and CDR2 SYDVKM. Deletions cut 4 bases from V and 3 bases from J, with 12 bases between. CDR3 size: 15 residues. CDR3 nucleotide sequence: TGTGCCAGCAGTTCCCCAGGGGCGCCTAATGAAAAACTGTTTTTT. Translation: CASSSPGAPNEKLFF.

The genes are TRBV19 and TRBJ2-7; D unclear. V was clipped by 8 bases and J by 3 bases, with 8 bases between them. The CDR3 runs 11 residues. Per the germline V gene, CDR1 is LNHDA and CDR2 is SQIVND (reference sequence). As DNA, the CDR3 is TGTGCCAGTGGGTGGGGCTACGAGCAGTACTTC. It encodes CASGWGYEQYF.

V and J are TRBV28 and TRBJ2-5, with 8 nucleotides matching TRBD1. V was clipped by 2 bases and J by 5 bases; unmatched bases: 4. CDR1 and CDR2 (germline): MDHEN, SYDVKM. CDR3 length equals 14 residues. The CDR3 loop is CASSLGRGPETQYF. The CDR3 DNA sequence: TGTGCCAGCAGTTTAGGCAGGGGGCCGGAGACCCAGTACTTC.

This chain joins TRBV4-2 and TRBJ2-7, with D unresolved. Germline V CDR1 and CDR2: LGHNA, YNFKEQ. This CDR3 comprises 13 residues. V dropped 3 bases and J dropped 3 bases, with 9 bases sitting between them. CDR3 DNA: TGTGCCAGCAGCCACTCCGTCAACTACGAGCAGTACTTC. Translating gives CASSHSVNYEQYF.

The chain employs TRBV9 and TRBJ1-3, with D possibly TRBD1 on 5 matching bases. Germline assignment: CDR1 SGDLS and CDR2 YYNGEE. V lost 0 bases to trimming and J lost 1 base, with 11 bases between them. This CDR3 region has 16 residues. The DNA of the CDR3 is TGTGCCAGCAGCGTAGCAACAGGTTCATCTGGAAACACCATATATTTT. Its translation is CASSVATGSSGNTIYF.

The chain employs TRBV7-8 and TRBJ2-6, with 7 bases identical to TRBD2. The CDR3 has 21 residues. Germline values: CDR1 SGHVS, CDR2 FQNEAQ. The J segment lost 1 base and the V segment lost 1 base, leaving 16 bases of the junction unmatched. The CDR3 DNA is TGTGCCAGCAGCTTAGTAAGATTTTATTTGCGGGAGTCTTCTGGGGCCAACGTCCTGACTTTC. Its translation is CASSLVRFYLRESSGANVLTF.